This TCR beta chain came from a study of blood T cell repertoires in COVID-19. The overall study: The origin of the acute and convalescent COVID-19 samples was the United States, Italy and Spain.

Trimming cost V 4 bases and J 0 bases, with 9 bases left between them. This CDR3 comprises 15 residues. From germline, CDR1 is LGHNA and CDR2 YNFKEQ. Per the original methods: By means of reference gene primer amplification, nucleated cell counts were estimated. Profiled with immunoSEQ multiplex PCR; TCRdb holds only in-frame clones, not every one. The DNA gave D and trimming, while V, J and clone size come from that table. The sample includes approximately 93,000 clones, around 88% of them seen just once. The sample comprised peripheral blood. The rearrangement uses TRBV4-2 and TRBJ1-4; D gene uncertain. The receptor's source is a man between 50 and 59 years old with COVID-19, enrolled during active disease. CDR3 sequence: CASSRQVTTNEKLFF. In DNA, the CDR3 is TGTGCCAGCAGCCGCCAGGTCACAACTAATGAAAAACTGTTTTTT.